In its sample, the clone carrying this TCR beta chain was seen a few times. Its antigen is still unknown. This entry is derived from a study of human T cells and chemical hapten exposure. Stated time point: patch test 2, 6 weeks after DPC sensitization. Treatment noted: therapeutic diphenylcyclopropenone sensitization with weekly scalp DPC. In the authors' methods: 95,638 TCRs per sample was the median, with a range of 23,224 to 690,600. TCRdb ran MiXCR on the RACE reads and lists one entry per CDR3 protein. It is TCRdb's table, rather than the study itself, that gives the V and J calls and clone size. The table lists roughly 120,000 distinct CDR3 sequences, 9.2% of them singletons. Study findings and constraints: Expanded TCR counts at PT1 went up together with patch test score, a positive correlation.

Trimming removed 8 bases from V and 1 base from J, with 17 bases in between. The CDR3 contains 15 residues. The sample consisted of whole blood, taken in connection with sensitization to the hapten diphenylcyclopropenone (DPC). The rearrangement joins TRBV12-3 or TRBV12-4 to TRBJ1-1; D remains unclear. The sequence was obtained from a woman between 35 and 50 years old with alopecia areata. Some clones in this sample may be carry-over from other donors' samples. CDR3 DNA sequence: TGTGCCAGCTCCTTAGGGCCCCAAACGAACACTGAAGCTTTCTTT. As protein: CASSLGPQTNTEAFF.